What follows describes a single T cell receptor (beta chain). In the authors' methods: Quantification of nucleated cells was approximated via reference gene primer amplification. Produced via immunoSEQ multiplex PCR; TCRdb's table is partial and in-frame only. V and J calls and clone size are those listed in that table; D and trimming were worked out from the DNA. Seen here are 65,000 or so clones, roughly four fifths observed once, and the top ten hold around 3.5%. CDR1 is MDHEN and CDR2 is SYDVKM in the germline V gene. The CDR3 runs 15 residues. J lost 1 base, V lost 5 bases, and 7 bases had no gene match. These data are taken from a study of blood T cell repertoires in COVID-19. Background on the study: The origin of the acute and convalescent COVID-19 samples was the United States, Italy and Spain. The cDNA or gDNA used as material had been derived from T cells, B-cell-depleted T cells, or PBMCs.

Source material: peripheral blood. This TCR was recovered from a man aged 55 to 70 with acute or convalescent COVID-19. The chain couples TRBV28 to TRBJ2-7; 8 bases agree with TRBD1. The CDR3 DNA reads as TGTGCCAGCAGTAGTCACCGGGACAGGTCCTACGAGCAGTACTTC. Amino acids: CASSSHRDRSYEQYF.